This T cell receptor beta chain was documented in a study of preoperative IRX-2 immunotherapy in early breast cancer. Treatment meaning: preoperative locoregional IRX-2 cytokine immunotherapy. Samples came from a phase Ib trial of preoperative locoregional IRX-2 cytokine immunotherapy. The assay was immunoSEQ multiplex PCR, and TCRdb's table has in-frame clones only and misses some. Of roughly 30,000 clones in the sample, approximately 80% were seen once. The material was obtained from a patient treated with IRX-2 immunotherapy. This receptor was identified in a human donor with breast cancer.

CDR3 in DNA: TGCGCCAGCAGCTTGAGCTCTGGTCGGACCTACGAGCAGTACTTC. It encodes CASSLSSGRTYEQYF. The chain recombines TRBV5-1 with TRBJ2-7; D gene unclear. The CDR3 is 15 residues long. In germline, CDR1 is SGHRS, CDR2 YFSETQ. The V and J ends lost 1 base and 2 bases respectively, with 13 bases between them.